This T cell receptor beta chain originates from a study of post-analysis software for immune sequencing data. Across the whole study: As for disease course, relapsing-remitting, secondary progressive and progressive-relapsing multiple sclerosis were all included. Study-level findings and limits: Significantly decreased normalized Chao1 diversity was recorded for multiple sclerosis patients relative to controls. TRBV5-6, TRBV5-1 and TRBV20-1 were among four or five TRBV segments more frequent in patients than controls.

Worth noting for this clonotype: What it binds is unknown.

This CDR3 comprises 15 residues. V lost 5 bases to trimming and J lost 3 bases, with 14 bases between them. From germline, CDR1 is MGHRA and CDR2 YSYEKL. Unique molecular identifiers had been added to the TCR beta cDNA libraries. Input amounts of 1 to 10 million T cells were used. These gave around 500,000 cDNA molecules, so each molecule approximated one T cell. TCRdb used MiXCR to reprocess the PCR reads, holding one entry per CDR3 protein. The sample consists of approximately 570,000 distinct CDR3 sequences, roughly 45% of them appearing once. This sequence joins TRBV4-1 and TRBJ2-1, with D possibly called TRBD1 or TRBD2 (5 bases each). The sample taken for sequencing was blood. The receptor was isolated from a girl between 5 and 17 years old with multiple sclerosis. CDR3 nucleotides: TGCGCCAGCAGCGAGCCGGGACGTAGCTACAATGAGCAGTTCTTC. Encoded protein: CASSEPGRSYNEQFF.